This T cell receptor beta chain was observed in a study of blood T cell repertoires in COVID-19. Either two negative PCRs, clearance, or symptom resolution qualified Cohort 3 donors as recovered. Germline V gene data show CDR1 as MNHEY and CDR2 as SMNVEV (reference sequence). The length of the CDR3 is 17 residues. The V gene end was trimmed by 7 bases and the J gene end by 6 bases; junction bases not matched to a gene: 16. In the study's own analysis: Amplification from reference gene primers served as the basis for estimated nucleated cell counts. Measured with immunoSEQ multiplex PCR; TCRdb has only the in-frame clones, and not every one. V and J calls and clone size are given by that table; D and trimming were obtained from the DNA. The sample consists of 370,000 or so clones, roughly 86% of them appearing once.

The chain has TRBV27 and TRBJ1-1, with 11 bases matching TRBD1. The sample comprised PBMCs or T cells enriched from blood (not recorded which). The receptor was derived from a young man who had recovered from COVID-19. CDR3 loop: CASNLAGTGGVVPEAFF. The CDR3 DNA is TGTGCCAGCAACCTCGCCGGGACAGGGGGTGTTGTACCTGAAGCTTTCTTT.